These 32 T cell receptor beta chains were sequenced from one sample in a study of shared clonotypes between healthy human individuals. This table comes from immunoSEQ multiplex PCR, and its TCRdb copy is limited to in-frame clones, with some not included. The data hold fewer than 400,000 clones, with approximately 74% observed a single time. The sample taken for sequencing was memory CD4+ T cells sorted from blood. As to subset: CD45RA-negative fraction. The source of these receptors is a man under 40 in good health.

This sequence joins TRBV7-8 and TRBJ1-2; no firm D call. The CDR3 length is 15 residues. Trimming took 0 bases from V and 8 from J, leaving 16 bases between them. Looked up from germline, CDR1 is SGHVS and CDR2 is FQNEAQ. The CDR3 reads CASSLARSAPGGYTF. The CDR3 DNA reads TGTGCCAGCAGCTTAGCTCGTTCGGCCCCTGGCGGCTACACCTTC. The variable domain in full, completed from reference TRBV7-8 and TRBJ1-2, reads GAGVSQSPRYKVAKRGQDVALRCDPISGHVSLFWYQQALGQGPEFLTYFQNEAQLDKSGLPSDRFFAERPEGSVSTLKIQRTQQEDSAVYLCASSLARSAPGGYTFGSGTRLTVV.

This chain links TRBV28 with TRBJ2-1; 15 bases agree with TRBD2. With 6 bases clipped from V and 7 bases from J, the junction kept 1 base outside the gene matches. The CDR3 is 14 amino acids. Germline CDR1 MDHEN, CDR2 SYDVKM. The CDR3 sequence: CASRGTSGRNEQFF. Written as DNA, the CDR3 is TGTGCCAGCAGAGGGACTAGCGGGAGGAATGAGCAGTTCTTC.

This clone was detected only once. The chain carries TRBV10-2 and TRBJ1-6, with D unclear. The CDR3 is 12 amino acids. Trimming removed 7 bases at V and 8 bases at J, with 9 bases between. Germline V lookup: CDR1 WSHSY, CDR2 SAAADI. CDR3 DNA: TGCGCCAGCATGGAGGTGGATTCACCCCTCCACTTT. This encodes CASMEVDSPLHF.

This clone was counted between two and nine times. This sample includes further DNA sequences coding for the same CDR3. The genes are TRBV7-3 and TRBJ2-5; D possibly corresponds to TRBD1 (7 bases). V lost 4 bases to trimming and J lost 5 bases, with 14 bases between them. Germline CDR1 reads SGHTA; CDR2 reads FQGTGA. This CDR3 has 14 amino acids. The CDR3 loop is CASSSSGGRETQYF. The CDR3 coding sequence is TGTGCCAGCAGCTCCTCAGGGGGGAGGGAGACCCAGTACTTC.

The table lists this clone with a few counts. CDR3 DNA sequence: TGTGCCAGCAGCTGGCGCCAGCAAGAGACCCAGTACTTC. Translated: CASSWRQQETQYF. The chain carries TRBV7-2 and TRBJ2-5; D is undetermined. In germline, CDR1 is SGHTA, CDR2 FQGNSA. This CDR3 has 13 residues. V dropped 4 bases and J dropped 2 bases, with 8 bases sitting between them. The variable domain in full, completed from reference TRBV7-2 and TRBJ2-5, reads GAGVSQSPSNKVTEKGKDVELRCDPISGHTALYWYRQSLGQGLEFLIYFQGNSAPDKSGLPSDRFSAERTGGSVSTLTIQRTQQEDSAVYLCASSWRQQETQYFGPGTRLLVL.

The gene calls are TRBV4-1 and TRBJ1-1; no clear D gene. Deletions cut 0 bases from V and 14 bases from J, with 16 bases between. There are 13 residues in the CDR3. Germline V gene data show CDR1 as MGHRA and CDR2 as YSYEKL. Here the CDR3 DNA reads TGCGCCAGCAGCCAAGATTGGGGAGGTGTCGGATTCTTT. Amino acids: CASSQDWGGVGFF.

There are a few counts of this clone. The chain joins TRBV7-2 to TRBJ2-1, with D hard to call. V lost 5 bases and J 1 base, leaving 6 bases between the germline ends. Germline loops: CDR1 SGHTA, CDR2 FQGNSA. The CDR3 runs 13 residues. The CDR3 region has the DNA TGTGCCAGCAGCGGCCAGTCCTACAATGAGCAGTTCTTC. Translating gives CASSGQSYNEQFF.

A single count supports this clone. The V and J genes are TRBV19 and TRBJ1-1, with TRBD1 matching 7 bases. Germline values: CDR1 LNHDA, CDR2 SQIVND (reference sequence). The length of the CDR3 is 14 residues. Germline trimming cut 4 bases from V and 5 bases from J; bases unmatched to any gene: 7. The CDR3 region is CASSTNRGYTEAFF. As DNA, the CDR3 is TGTGCCAGTAGTACTAACAGGGGTTATACTGAAGCTTTCTTT.

This clone was detected only a few times. This sample includes further DNA sequences coding for the same CDR3. The chain carries TRBV6-4 and TRBJ2-1; 10 bases agree with TRBD2. CDR1 is MRHNA, CDR2 SNTAGT, per germline. The CDR3 covers 14 residues. J lost 4 bases, V lost 3 bases, and 0 bases had no gene match. CDR3: CASSELAGYNEQFF. The CDR3 bases are TGTGCCAGCAGTGAACTAGCGGGATACAATGAGCAGTTCTTC.

This clone was found a few times. The chain uses TRBV5-4 and TRBJ2-7, with D perhaps matching TRBD2 (6 bases). From germline, CDR1 is SGHNT and CDR2 YYREEE (reference sequence). V was shortened by 2 bases and J by 0 bases, with 12 bases between the two germline ends. The CDR3 extends over 15 amino acids. The CDR3 bases are TGTGCCAGCAGCTTAGGGACTCTGAGCTCCTACGAGCAGTACTTC. It is translated as CASSLGTLSSYEQYF.

A remark on this clone: Other DNA sequences in the same sample also yield this CDR3. The rearrangement uses TRBV6-1 and TRBJ2-1, with D hard to call. The CDR3 runs 15 residues. Germline values: CDR1 MNHNS, CDR2 SASEGT. The V end lost 1 base, the J end lost 0 bases, and 7 bases lay between the germline ends. CDR3 region: CASSEEGSSYNEQFF. The CDR3 coding sequence is TGTGCCAGCAGTGAAGAGGGTAGCTCCTACAATGAGCAGTTCTTC.

The rearrangement links TRBV4-3 to TRBJ1-1; 7 positions match TRBD1. There are 13 residues in the CDR3. Germline V gene lookup returns CDR1 LGHNA and CDR2 YSLEER. V shed 4 bases and J 1 base; nucleotides not matched to a gene: 0. The CDR3 region is CASSRTGNTEAFF. CDR3 in DNA: TGCGCCAGCAGCCGGACAGGGAACACTGAAGCTTTCTTT.

The genes are TRBV28 and TRBJ1-1, with 8 bases lining up with TRBD1. V lost 5 bases, J lost 3 bases, and 2 bases stayed unmatched. CDR1 and CDR2 (germline): MDHEN, SYDVKM. The CDR3 loop spans 13 amino acids. CDR3: CASSTGQDTEAFF. The CDR3, as DNA: TGTGCCAGCAGTACGGGACAGGACACTGAAGCTTTCTTT. Drawing the rest from reference TRBV28 and TRBJ1-1, the complete variable domain is DVKVTQSSRYLVKRTGEKVFLECVQDMDHENMFWYRQDPGLGLRLIYFSYDVKMKEKGDIPEGYSVSREKKERFSLILESASTNQTSMYLCASSTGQDTEAFFGQGTRLTVV.

The chain employs TRBV10-3 and TRBJ2-3; D remains unclear. The V end lost 11 bases, the J end lost 4 bases, and 16 bases lay between the germline ends. Germline V lookup: CDR1 ENHRY, CDR2 SYGVKD. The CDR3 loop spans 13 amino acids. CDR3 bases: TGTGCCCTGGGCCCCACGGCGGCAGATACGCAGTATTTT. The encoded protein is CALGPTAADTQYF.

The CDR3: CASTPGLAEYF. For the CDR3, the DNA is TGTGCCAGCACCCCAGGACTAGCCGAGTATTTT. V gene TRBV28 combines with J gene TRBJ2-3; 8 bases map to TRBD2. This CDR3 region has 11 residues. The trim removed 7 bases at V and 13 bases at J, leaving 7 bases unmatched. Germline lookup yields CDR1 MDHEN and CDR2 SYDVKM.

The V call is TRBV5-4, the J call TRBJ1-2; tentative D call: TRBD1 (6 bases). The CDR3 spans 15 residues. Deletions cut 0 bases from V and 4 bases from J, with 13 bases between. Germline assignment: CDR1 SGHNT and CDR2 YYREEE (reference sequence). The CDR3, as DNA: TGTGCCAGCAGCTTGGCCAGGGGCCGGGGCTATGGCTACACCTTC. As protein: CASSLARGRGYGYTF.

V gene TRBV28 combines with J gene TRBJ2-3, with TRBD2 matching 10 bases. CDR1 is MDHEN, CDR2 SYDVKM, per germline. J was trimmed by 1 base and V by 1 base; bases with no gene match: 2. The CDR3 is 16 amino acids. CDR3 sequence (DNA): TGTGCCAGCAGTTTATATACTAGCGGGGGCACAGATACGCAGTATTTT. Translating gives CASSLYTSGGTDTQYF.

The chain recombines TRBV6-6 with TRBJ1-2; TRBD1 might be the D (6 bases). V was trimmed by 6 bases and J by 0 bases, leaving 11 bases between them. Germline V gene lookup returns CDR1 MNHNY and CDR2 SVGAGI (reference sequence). This CDR3 comprises 14 residues. This CDR3 is CASSPPGANYGYTF. The DNA for the CDR3 is TGTGCCAGCAGCCCCCCAGGGGCTAACTATGGCTACACCTTC.

This clone came up a few times. J is TRBJ1-2 and V is TRBV19; possibly TRBD1 for D (5 bases). The V end was cut by 1 base, the J end by 6 bases, with 12 bases between. The CDR3 has 14 residues. CDR1 and CDR2 (germline): LNHDA, SQIVND (reference sequence). CDR3 in amino acids: CASSIVTGVDGYTF. The DNA of the CDR3 is TGTGCCAGTAGTATAGTCACAGGTGTCGATGGCTACACCTTC.

In DNA, the CDR3 is TGTGCCAGTAGTAGGGGGACTAGCGGGATTTATTATGAGCAGTTCTTC. Amino acid sequence: CASSRGTSGIYYEQFF. The gene calls are TRBV19 and TRBJ2-1; 13 bases agree with TRBD2. The CDR3 runs 16 residues. Germline loops: CDR1 LNHDA, CDR2 SQIVND (reference sequence). The junction had 8 bases not matched to a gene; V was cut back by 4 bases and J by 8 bases.

The chain joins TRBV5-1 to TRBJ2-2, with D tentatively TRBD1 (6 bases). The CDR3 totals 15 residues. CDR1 is SGHRS and CDR2 is YFSETQ in the germline V gene. V lost 3 bases, J lost 4 bases, and 13 bases lay in between. The CDR3, as DNA: TGCGCCAGCAGCTCAATACTGACAGGCACCGGGGAGCTGTTTTTT. Translated, it gives CASSSILTGTGELFF.

This clone was detected many times. The CDR3 protein is CASSPWTGETQYF. DNA for the CDR3: TGTGCCAGCAGCCCATGGACGGGAGAGACCCAGTACTTC. The rearrangement uses TRBV7-2 and TRBJ2-5; D uncertain. The CDR3 is 13 residues long. CDR1 SGHTA and CDR2 FQGNSA come from the germline V gene. V shed 5 bases and J shed 4 bases, with 11 bases lying between them.

The genes are TRBV18 and TRBJ1-4; 11 bases fit TRBD1. The CDR3 is 15 amino acids. CDR1 and CDR2 (germline): KGHSH, LQKENI. Trimming at V came to 2 bases and at J to 8 bases, leaving 4 bases not matched to a gene. In DNA form, the CDR3 reads TGTGCCAGCTCACCAATGGACAGGGGGCGCGAAAAACTGTTTTTT. Translation: CASSPMDRGREKLFF.

V gene TRBV6-1 combines with J gene TRBJ1-1; D is possibly TRBD1 (5 bases). The germline V gene has CDR1 MNHNS and CDR2 SASEGT. This CDR3 has 12 residues. The V end lost 4 bases, the J end lost 5 bases, and 8 bases lay between the germline ends. The chain's CDR3 is CASSAPGTEAFF. CDR3 DNA sequence: TGTGCCAGCAGTGCTCCAGGGACTGAAGCTTTCTTT.

The chain combines TRBV5-4 with TRBJ2-1, with 8 nucleotides matching TRBD1. The CDR3 loop spans 15 amino acids. J lost 2 bases, V lost 4 bases, and 5 bases had no gene match. The germline gives CDR1 SGHNT, CDR2 YYREEE (reference sequence). CDR3 nucleotide sequence: TGTGCCAGCAGCGTTGACAGGGGTCCCTACAATGAGCAGTTCTTC. Translating it yields CASSVDRGPYNEQFF.

The CDR3 sequence: CASGGGLTEWNTEAFF. The CDR3 bases are TGTGCCAGTGGCGGTGGCCTGACAGAATGGAACACTGAAGCTTTCTTT. The V and J genes are TRBV19 and TRBJ1-1, with a tentative D call TRBD1 (5 bases). Looked up from germline, CDR1 is LNHDA and CDR2 is SQIVND (reference sequence). CDR3 length: 16 residues. The V and J ends lost 8 bases and 1 base respectively, with 20 bases between them.

This clone has a handful of counts. This rearrangement joins TRBV5-4 to TRBJ2-3, with D possibly TRBD2 on 5 matching bases. This CDR3 is built from 14 residues. Germline lookup yields CDR1 SGHNT and CDR2 YYREEE (reference sequence). V was cut by 4 bases and J by 2 bases, with 11 bases left in between. The CDR3 is CASSNERNTDTQYF. The CDR3 coding sequence is TGTGCCAGCAGCAATGAGCGGAACACAGATACGCAGTATTTT.

The V and J genes are TRBV18 and TRBJ1-2; no reliable D call. Germline CDR1 is KGHSH and CDR2 is LQKENI. V gave up 1 base and J gave up 0 bases, with 12 bases separating them. CDR3 length: 16 amino acids. Here the CDR3 reads CASSPRSAGANYGYTF. The CDR3 nucleotides are TGTGCCAGCTCACCACGCTCCGCAGGAGCTAACTATGGCTACACCTTC.

The V gene is TRBV2, the J gene TRBJ2-1; 7 bases match TRBD2. The CDR3 spans 17 residues. Germline-derived CDR1 and CDR2 are SNHLY and FYNNEI. The V gene end was trimmed by 8 bases and the J gene end by 3 bases; junction bases not matched to a gene: 16. This CDR3 reads CASLGGGSQNVYNEQFF. The CDR3 nucleotides are TGTGCCAGCTTGGGGGGAGGGTCGCAAAACGTCTACAATGAGCAGTTCTTC.

This clone has a handful of counts. This chain joins TRBV5-4 and TRBJ1-6, with D hard to call. The CDR3 loop spans 13 amino acids. Trimming cost V 3 bases and J 9 bases, with 10 bases left between them. Looked up from germline, CDR1 is SGHNT and CDR2 is YYREEE (reference sequence). CDR3 amino acids: CASSSPGSSPLHF. The CDR3 DNA follows: TGTGCCAGCAGCTCCCCGGGGAGTTCACCCCTCCACTTT.

This chain links TRBV6-1 with TRBJ2-1; D ambiguous. Germline CDR1 and CDR2: MNHNS and SASEGT. The CDR3 runs 12 residues. The V end was cut by 8 bases, the J end by 8 bases, with 13 bases between. This CDR3 is CASHTDSDEQFF. In DNA form, the CDR3 reads TGTGCCAGCCACACGGATTCCGATGAGCAGTTCTTC.

The chain employs TRBV10-3 and TRBJ2-3; D may be TRBD2 (5 bases). The CDR3 sequence is 15 residues long. Looked up from germline, CDR1 is ENHRY and CDR2 is SYGVKD. V shed 2 bases and J shed 2 bases, with 11 bases lying between them. Here the CDR3 reads CAISEGGRATDTQYF. In DNA, the CDR3 is TGTGCCATCAGTGAGGGTGGGAGAGCCACAGATACGCAGTATTTT.